Listed below are T cell receptor beta chains from one sample, sequenced in a study of CD8 T cells in Susac syndrome. TCRdb fed the immunoSEQ multiplex PCR reads into MiXCR, producing one record per CDR3 protein. The table has 75,000 to 95,000 distinct CDR3 sequences, roughly 94% seen once. The material sequenced was CD8+ T cells from PBMCs. These receptor sequences come from a human donor with Susac syndrome. Each CDR3 is given with its conserved first and last residue. Fields, in order: V gene, J gene, D gene, clone size, CDR3 length, CDR3 protein, CDR3 DNA. The D gene is left open where the match is weak. Size tells how often a clone was seen (once, few, many) or the class of an expanded clone, and some rows leave it out.

V: TRBV29-1
J: TRBJ2-7
D: NA
size: NA
length: 12
CDR3: CSVEDRIYEQYF
DNA: TGCAGCGTTGAAGATCGGATCTACGAGCAGTACTTC

V: TRBV14
J: TRBJ2-1
D: NA
size: once
length: 15
CDR3: CASSHVGTWDNEQFF
DNA: TGTGCCAGCAGCCATGTCGGGACTTGGGACAATGAGCAGTTCTTC

V: TRBV3-1
J: TRBJ1-5
D: NA
size: NA
length: 14
CDR3: CASSQAGEGQPQHF
DNA: TGTGCCAGCAGCCAAGCAGGGGAAGGTCAGCCCCAGCATTTT

V: TRBV5-1
J: TRBJ2-6
D: TRBD2
size: once
length: 15
CDR3: CASWGLATGANVLTF
DNA: TGTGCCAGCTGGGGACTAGCGACCGGGGCCAACGTCCTGACTTTC

V: TRBV14
J: TRBJ2-1
D: TRBD2
size: NA
length: 15
CDR3: CASSQLLAGGNEQFF
DNA: TGTGCCAGCAGCCAGTTACTAGCGGGAGGCAATGAGCAGTTCTTC

V: TRBV27
J: TRBJ2-1
D: NA
size: NA
length: 15
CDR3: CASSPLAEIYNEQFF
DNA: TGTGCCAGCAGTCCCTTAGCGGAGATCTACAATGAGCAGTTCTTC

V: TRBV29-1
J: TRBJ2-1
D: NA
size: NA
length: 12
CDR3: CSVEVVYNEQFF
DNA: TGCAGCGTTGAGGTAGTCTACAATGAGCAGTTCTTC

V: TRBV28
J: TRBJ2-3
D: NA
size: NA
length: 11
CDR3: CASSGSDTQYF
DNA: TGTGCCAGCAGCGGGTCAGATACGCAGTATTTT

V: TRBV6-4
J: TRBJ2-1
D: NA
size: NA
length: 15
CDR3: CASSDTGELYNEQFF
DNA: TGTGCCAGCAGTGACACCGGGGAACTCTACAATGAGCAGTTCTTC

V: TRBV29-1
J: TRBJ2-7
D: NA
size: NA
length: 13
CDR3: CSVEGRDGYEQYF
DNA: TGCAGCGTTGAAGGACGGGACGGCTACGAGCAGTACTTC

V: TRBV12-3/TRBV12-4
J: TRBJ2-1
D: NA
size: once
length: 14
CDR3: CASTEGIIYNEQFF
DNA: TGTGCCAGCACGGAGGGAATTATTTACAATGAGCAGTTCTTC

V: TRBV9
J: TRBJ2-1
D: NA
size: NA
length: 13
CDR3: CASQRETGNEQFF
DNA: TGTGCCAGCCAACGGGAGACGGGCAATGAGCAGTTCTTC

V: TRBV12-3/TRBV12-4
J: TRBJ1-2
D: TRBD1
size: NA
length: 13
CDR3: CASSLSSGGSYTF
DNA: TGTGCCAGCAGTTTAAGCTCAGGGGGCAGCTACACCTTC

V: TRBV6-6
J: TRBJ2-7
D: TRBD1
size: NA
length: 15
CDR3: CASSYLTGLTYEQYF
DNA: TGTGCCAGCAGTTACCTGACAGGGTTAACCTACGAGCAGTACTTC

V: TRBV29-1
J: TRBJ1-1
D: TRBD1
size: NA
length: 14
CDR3: CSVPPTGSNTEAFF
DNA: TGCAGCGTTCCCCCGACAGGGAGTAACACTGAAGCTTTCTTT

V: TRBV20-1
J: TRBJ1-5
D: NA
size: NA
length: 14
CDR3: CSARKGQDFGPQHF
DNA: TGCAGTGCTAGAAAGGGGCAGGACTTCGGGCCCCAGCATTTT

V: TRBV7-8
J: TRBJ2-7
D: TRBD1
size: NA
length: 14
CDR3: CASSMGQGAYEQYF
DNA: TGTGCCAGCAGCATGGGACAGGGAGCCTACGAGCAGTACTTC

V: TRBV4-1
J: TRBJ2-1
D: NA
size: NA
length: 12
CDR3: CASSHPGEWQFF
DNA: TGCGCCAGCAGCCACCCGGGCGAGTGGCAGTTCTTC

V: TRBV4-1
J: TRBJ2-2
D: TRBD2
size: NA
length: 16
CDR3: CASSQDLAGATGELFF
DNA: TGCGCCAGCAGCCAGGACTTAGCGGGAGCCACCGGGGAGCTGTTTTTT

V: TRBV10-3
J: TRBJ2-1
D: TRBD2
size: NA
length: 14
CDR3: CAISEGSGSGEQFF
DNA: TGTGCCATCAGTGAAGGGAGCGGGAGCGGCGAGCAGTTCTTC

V: TRBV7-9
J: TRBJ2-4
D: TRBD1
size: NA
length: 13
CDR3: CASLDRGENIQYF
DNA: TGTGCCAGCTTAGACAGGGGAGAAAACATTCAGTACTTC

V: TRBV7-9
J: TRBJ2-1
D: NA
size: once
length: 11
CDR3: CASILGDEQFF
DNA: TGTGCCAGTATACTGGGAGATGAGCAGTTCTTC

V: TRBV27
J: TRBJ1-1
D: TRBD1
size: NA
length: 14
CDR3: CASSVGQGGVEAFF
DNA: TGTGCCAGCAGTGTCGGACAGGGCGGGGTAGAAGCTTTCTTT

V: TRBV29-1
J: TRBJ2-7
D: NA
size: NA
length: 13
CDR3: CSVLATVSYEQYF
DNA: TGCAGCGTGCTCGCGACAGTTTCCTACGAGCAGTACTTC

V: TRBV4-1
J: TRBJ2-1
D: TRBD2
size: NA
length: 17
CDR3: CASSPHPRREAYNEQFF
DNA: TGCGCCAGCAGCCCCCACCCAAGGCGGGAGGCCTACAATGAGCAGTTCTTC

V: TRBV7-6
J: TRBJ2-7
D: NA
size: NA
length: 14
CDR3: CASSAFGGTYEQYF
DNA: TGTGCCAGCTCAGCTTTTGGGGGTACCTACGAGCAGTACTTC

V: TRBV9
J: TRBJ1-1
D: NA
size: NA
length: 15
CDR3: CASSVVRGANTEAFF
DNA: TGTGCCAGCAGCGTAGTAAGGGGCGCGAACACTGAAGCTTTCTTT

V: TRBV25-1
J: TRBJ1-5
D: NA
size: once
length: 14
CDR3: CASSGTAVNQPQHF
DNA: TGTGCCAGCAGTGGGACCGCAGTCAATCAGCCCCAGCATTTT

V: TRBV5-1
J: TRBJ1-1
D: NA
size: once
length: 14
CDR3: CASSTTTWDTEAFF
DNA: TGCGCCAGCAGCACCACAACCTGGGACACTGAAGCTTTCTTT

V: TRBV4-3
J: TRBJ1-2
D: NA
size: NA
length: 14
CDR3: CASSQVVEGWGYTF
DNA: TGCGCCAGCAGCCAAGTGGTGGAGGGATGGGGCTACACCTTC

V: TRBV20-1
J: TRBJ2-7
D: TRBD2
size: NA
length: 13
CDR3: CSAGTSGTYEQYF
DNA: TGCAGTGCTGGGACTAGCGGTACCTACGAGCAGTACTTC

V: TRBV5-4
J: TRBJ2-3
D: NA
size: NA
length: 14
CDR3: CASSLDYIPYTQYF
DNA: TGTGCCAGCAGCTTGGACTACATCCCTTATACGCAGTATTTT

V: TRBV6-5
J: TRBJ2-5
D: TRBD2
size: NA
length: 16
CDR3: CASQLWAGGTQETQYF
DNA: TGTGCCAGCCAGTTGTGGGCGGGAGGGACGCAAGAGACCCAGTACTTC